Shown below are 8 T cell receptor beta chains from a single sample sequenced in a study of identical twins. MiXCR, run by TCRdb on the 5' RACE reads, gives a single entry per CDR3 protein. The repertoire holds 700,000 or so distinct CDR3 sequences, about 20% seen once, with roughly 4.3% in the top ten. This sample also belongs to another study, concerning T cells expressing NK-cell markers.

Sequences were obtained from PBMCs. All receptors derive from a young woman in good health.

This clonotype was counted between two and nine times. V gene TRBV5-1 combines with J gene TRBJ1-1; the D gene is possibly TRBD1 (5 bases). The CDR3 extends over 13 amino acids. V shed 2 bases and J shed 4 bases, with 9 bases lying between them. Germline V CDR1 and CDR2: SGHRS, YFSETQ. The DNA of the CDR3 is TGCGCCAGCAGCTTACAGGACCGCACTGAAGCTTTCTTT. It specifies CASSLQDRTEAFF.

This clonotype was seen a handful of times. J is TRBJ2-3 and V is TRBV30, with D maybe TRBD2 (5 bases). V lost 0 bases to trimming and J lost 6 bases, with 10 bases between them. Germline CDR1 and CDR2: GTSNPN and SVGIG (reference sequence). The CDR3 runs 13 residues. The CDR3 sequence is CAWSVGGGDTQYF. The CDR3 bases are TGTGCCTGGAGTGTAGGCGGAGGCGATACGCAGTATTTT.

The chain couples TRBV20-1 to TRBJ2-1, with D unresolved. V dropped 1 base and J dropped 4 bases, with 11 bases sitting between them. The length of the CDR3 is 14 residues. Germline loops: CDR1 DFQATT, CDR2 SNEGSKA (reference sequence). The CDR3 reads CSARAGEVYNEQFF. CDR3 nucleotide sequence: TGCAGTGCTAGAGCTGGCGAGGTGTACAATGAGCAGTTCTTC.

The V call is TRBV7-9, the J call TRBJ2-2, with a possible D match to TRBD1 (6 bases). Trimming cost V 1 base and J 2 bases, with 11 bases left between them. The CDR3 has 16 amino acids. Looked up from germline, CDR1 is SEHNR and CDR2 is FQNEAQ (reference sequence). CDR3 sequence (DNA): TGTGCCAGCAGCTTAGTTGGGGGCCAAAACACCGGGGAGCTGTTTTTT. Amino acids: CASSLVGGQNTGELFF. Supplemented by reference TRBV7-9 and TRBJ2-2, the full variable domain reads DTGVSQNPRHKITKRGQNVTFRCDPISEHNRLYWYRQTLGQGPEFLTYFQNEAQLEKSRLLSDRFSAERPKGSFSTLEIQRTEQGDSAMYLCASSLVGGQNTGELFFGEGSRLTVL.

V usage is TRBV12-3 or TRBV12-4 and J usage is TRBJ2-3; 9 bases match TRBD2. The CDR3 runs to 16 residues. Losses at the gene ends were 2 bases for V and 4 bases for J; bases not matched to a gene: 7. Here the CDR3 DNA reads TGTGCCAGCAGTTTAATAGCGGGAGTAGGATCAGATACGCAGTATTTT. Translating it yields CASSLIAGVGSDTQYF.

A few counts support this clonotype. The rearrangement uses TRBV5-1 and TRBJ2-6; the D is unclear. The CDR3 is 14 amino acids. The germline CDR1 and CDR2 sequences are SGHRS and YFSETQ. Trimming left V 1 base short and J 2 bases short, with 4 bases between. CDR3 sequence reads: CASSLLTGANVLTF. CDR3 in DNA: TGCGCCAGCAGCTTGTTAACTGGGGCCAACGTCCTGACTTTC.

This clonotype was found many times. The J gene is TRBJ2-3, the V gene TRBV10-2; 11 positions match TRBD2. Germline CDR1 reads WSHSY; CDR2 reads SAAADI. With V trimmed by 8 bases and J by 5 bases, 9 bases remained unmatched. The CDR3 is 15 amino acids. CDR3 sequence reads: CASGASGRSGDTQYF. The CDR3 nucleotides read TGCGCCAGCGGGGCTAGCGGGAGGTCTGGAGATACGCAGTATTTT.

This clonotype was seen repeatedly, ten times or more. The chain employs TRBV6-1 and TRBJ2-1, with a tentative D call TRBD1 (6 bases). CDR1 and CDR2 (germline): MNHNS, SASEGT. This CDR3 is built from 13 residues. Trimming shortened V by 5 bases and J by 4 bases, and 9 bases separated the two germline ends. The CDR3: CASSPGEYNEQFF. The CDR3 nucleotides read TGTGCCAGCAGTCCAGGGGAGTACAATGAGCAGTTCTTC.